Below, one TCR beta chain is given with its context. The source of the sample is a study of blood T cell repertoires in COVID-19. As for the study in general: Samples of COVID-19 (acute and convalescent) were obtained from the United States, Italy and Spain.

Authors' methods: The assay estimated nucleated cells by amplifying reference gene primers. Clones were read by immunoSEQ multiplex PCR, and TCRdb kept only the in-frame ones, dropping some. The D gene and trimming were derived from the DNA, and the V and J assignments and clone size from that table. The sample includes under 250,000 clones, about nine tenths of them seen just once. This receptor was identified in a man between 50 and 59 years old with COVID-19, enrolled during active disease. What was sequenced was peripheral blood.

The CDR3 DNA sequence: TGTGCCAGCAGTTCCGCACTCAGGGGTATGAACACTGAAGCTTTCTTT. It encodes CASSSALRGMNTEAFF. The chain uses TRBV6-5 and TRBJ1-1, with D perhaps matching TRBD1 (6 bases). Trimming took off 4 bases at V and 0 bases at J, with 15 bases between the two ends. The CDR3 contains 16 residues. Germline CDR1 and CDR2: MNHEY and SVGAGI.